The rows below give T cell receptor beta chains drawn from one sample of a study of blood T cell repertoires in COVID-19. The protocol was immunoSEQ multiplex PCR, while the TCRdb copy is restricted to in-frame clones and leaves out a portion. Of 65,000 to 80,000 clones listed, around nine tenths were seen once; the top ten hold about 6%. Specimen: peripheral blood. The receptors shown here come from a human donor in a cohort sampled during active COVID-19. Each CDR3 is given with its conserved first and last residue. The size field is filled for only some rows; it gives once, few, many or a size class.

CDR3: CASSPTGGAGYGYTF
V: TRBV5-5
size: -

CDR3: CASSQEGLGGNTIYF
V: TRBV4-1
size: -

CDR3: CASSDLASSYNEQFF
V: TRBV5-1
size: -

CDR3: CASSPDPGTQGSYEQYF
V: TRBV5-1
size: -

CDR3: CASSLKIAGGLDTQYF
V: TRBV5-1
size: -

CDR3: CASSYGYRGPTTYSTEAFF
V: TRBV3-1/TRBV3-2
size: once

CDR3: CASSLAGGTNEKLFF
V: TRBV7-2
size: once

CDR3: CASRRELAGGTDTQYF
V: TRBV5-1
size: -

CDR3: CASSPGLAGRETQYF
V: TRBV5-1
size: once

CDR3: CASSPYRGGNTDTQYF
V: TRBV18
size: -

CDR3: CASSGTGQGNIQYF
V: TRBV7-9
size: -

CDR3: CAFTGEPSGNTIYF
V: TRBV30
size: once

CDR3: CASSLESGNTEAFF
V: TRBV7-9
size: -

CDR3: CASSQPRLAGDSTNTGELFF
V: TRBV10-1
size: -

CDR3: CASSPIGGSPGPQHF
V: TRBV18
size: few

CDR3: CASSRRSNEKLFF
V: TRBV12-3/TRBV12-4
size: -

CDR3: CASSFDRANTEAFF
V: TRBV27
size: -

CDR3: CASSIWDRFAGNTIYF
V: TRBV5-5
size: -

CDR3: CASGVGTEVGETQYF
V: TRBV10-2
size: -

CDR3: CASSPPGDSSYNEQFF
V: TRBV7-2
size: -

CDR3: CASSEGQGRNQPQHF
V: TRBV2
size: -

CDR3: CASSLAGGRSSGNTIYF
V: TRBV11-3
size: -

CDR3: CASSQEWGGVTEAFF
V: TRBV3-1/TRBV3-2
size: -

CDR3: CASSGQGGNQPQHF
V: TRBV19
size: -

CDR3: CASSLDGLGTSSYNEQFF
V: TRBV11-3
size: once

CDR3: CASSQDRETQYF
V: TRBV3-1/TRBV3-2
size: -

CDR3: CATTDSGNTIYF
V: TRBV2
size: few

CDR3: CASSYSGGTYNEQFF
V: TRBV7-2
size: once

CDR3: CASSPGQGVGFVDTQYF
V: TRBV18
size: -

CDR3: CASSETQSGELFF
V: TRBV2
size: -

CDR3: CASSQPGQGVKHGYTF
V: TRBV4-1
size: -

CDR3: CASSESGSWNEQFF
V: TRBV2
size: -

CDR3: CAISESRLPTSTDTQYF
V: TRBV10-3
size: -

CDR3: CASSLWLIDEQFF
V: TRBV13
size: -

CDR3: CASSPGLAGGKETQYF
V: TRBV11-3
size: -

CDR3: CASSSKGGPSDTQYF
V: TRBV3-1/TRBV3-2
size: -

CDR3: CASSQVIAGGPNTGELFF
V: TRBV4-1
size: -

CDR3: CASSSSTSGSQYF
V: TRBV7-3
size: -

CDR3: CASSLAGLTGKNIQYF
V: TRBV7-9
size: -

CDR3: CSASLLWGLQETQYF
V: TRBV20-1
size: -

CDR3: CASSSRTGDTDTQYF
V: TRBV4-2
size: -

CDR3: CAITRDRETNEQFF
V: TRBV10-3
size: -

CDR3: CASSVEWNRGLDTQYF
V: TRBV9
size: -

CDR3: CASSLVGDFSYNSPLHF
V: TRBV27
size: -

CDR3: CASSLGAEGEKLFF
V: TRBV6-2/TRBV6-3
size: -

CDR3: CASSFGGGGYTF
V: TRBV12-3/TRBV12-4
size: -

CDR3: CASSYGQGAREQYF
V: TRBV6-2/TRBV6-3
size: -

CDR3: CASRAFDEQFF
V: TRBV12-3/TRBV12-4
size: -

CDR3: CASSTGTGDTEAFF
V: TRBV7-3
size: -

CDR3: CASSVGHARSYNEQFF
V: TRBV9
size: -

CDR3: CASSHGQGAQETQYF
V: TRBV3-1/TRBV3-2
size: -

CDR3: CASSPMTSGQETQYF
V: TRBV18
size: -

CDR3: CASSFQVSGNTIYF
V: TRBV6-5
size: -

CDR3: CASSVGLAGGTDTQYF
V: TRBV9
size: -

CDR3: CASSFTLADTQYF
V: TRBV7-3
size: once

CDR3: CASARDSSTDTQYF
V: TRBV5-1
size: once

CDR3: CSASQITAYEQYF
V: TRBV20-1
size: once

CDR3: CATSGIGGENYGYTF
V: TRBV24-1
size: -

CDR3: CASSVDREAGYTF
V: TRBV9
size: -

CDR3: CASSPRQAMANTEAFF
V: TRBV18
size: -